This paragraph covers one T cell receptor (beta chain) sequence. This entry comes from a study of blood T cell repertoires in COVID-19. Study as a whole: Samples of COVID-19 (acute and convalescent) were obtained from the United States, Italy and Spain. From T cells, B-cell-depleted T cells, or PBMCs came the material, which was cDNA or gDNA.

V lost 6 bases, J lost 4 bases, and 4 bases stayed unmatched. The CDR3 has 13 amino acids. In the authors' workflow: Quantification of nucleated cells was approximated via reference gene primer amplification. Some clones are missing from TCRdb's copy, which holds only in-frame ones; the method was immunoSEQ multiplex PCR. The V and J calls and clone size were taken over from that table, and D and trimming were inferred from the DNA. The sample consists of a few hundred thousand clones, around 84% of them appearing once. This chain connects TRBV12-3 or TRBV12-4 to TRBJ1-2, with 8 bases lining up with TRBD1. This TCR was sampled from a human donor with acute or convalescent COVID-19. The donor label of this sample is uncertain. The sequenced sample consisted of peripheral blood. The CDR3 is CASRPDRGYGYTF. DNA for the CDR3: TGTGCCAGCAGACCAGACAGGGGCTATGGCTACACCTTC.